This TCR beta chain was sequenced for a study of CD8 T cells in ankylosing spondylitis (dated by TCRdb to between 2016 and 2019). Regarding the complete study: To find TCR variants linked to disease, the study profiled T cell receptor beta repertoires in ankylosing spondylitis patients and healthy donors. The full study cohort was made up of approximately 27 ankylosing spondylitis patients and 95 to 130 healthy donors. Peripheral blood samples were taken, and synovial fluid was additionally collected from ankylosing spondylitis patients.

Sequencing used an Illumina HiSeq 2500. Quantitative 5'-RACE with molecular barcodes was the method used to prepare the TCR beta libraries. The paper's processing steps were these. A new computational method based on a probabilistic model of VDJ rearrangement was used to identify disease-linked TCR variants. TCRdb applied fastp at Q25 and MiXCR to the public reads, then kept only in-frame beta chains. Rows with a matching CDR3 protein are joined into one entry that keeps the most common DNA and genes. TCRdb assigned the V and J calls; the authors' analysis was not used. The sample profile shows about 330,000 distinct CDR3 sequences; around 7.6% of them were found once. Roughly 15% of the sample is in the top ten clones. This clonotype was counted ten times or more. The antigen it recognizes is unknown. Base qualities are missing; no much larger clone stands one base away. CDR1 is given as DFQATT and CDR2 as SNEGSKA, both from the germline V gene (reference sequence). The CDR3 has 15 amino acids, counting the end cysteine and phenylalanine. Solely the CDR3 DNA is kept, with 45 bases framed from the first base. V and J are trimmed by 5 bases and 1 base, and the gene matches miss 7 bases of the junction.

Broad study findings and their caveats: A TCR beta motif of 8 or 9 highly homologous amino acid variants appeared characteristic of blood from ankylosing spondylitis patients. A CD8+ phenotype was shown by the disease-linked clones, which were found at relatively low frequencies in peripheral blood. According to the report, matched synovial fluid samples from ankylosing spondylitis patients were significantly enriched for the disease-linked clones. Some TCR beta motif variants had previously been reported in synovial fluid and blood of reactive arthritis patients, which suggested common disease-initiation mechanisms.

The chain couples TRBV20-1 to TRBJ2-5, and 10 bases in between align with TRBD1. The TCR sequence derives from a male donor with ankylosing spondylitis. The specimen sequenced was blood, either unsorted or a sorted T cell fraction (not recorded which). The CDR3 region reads CSALRQGATQETQYF. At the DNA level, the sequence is TGCAGTGCTTTAAGACAGGGGGCAACCCAAGAGACCCAGTACTTC.